This paragraph covers one T cell receptor (beta chain) sequence. This sample was taken from a study of control samples from healthy donors and cancer patients. Using immunoSEQ multiplex PCR, the repertoire was profiled, and TCRdb retains in-frame clones only, with some absent. The data contain about 150,000 clones, roughly 94% of them seen just once; the ten biggest clones take up 1.3%. The CDR3 has 13 residues. Between the trimmed V and J ends, which lost 7 bases and 2 bases, there was a span of 6 bases. The V gene's germline CDR1 is MDHEN and CDR2 SYDVKM. The specimen sequenced was blood. V usage is TRBV28 and J usage is TRBJ1-6; D is ambiguous. The TCR comes from a woman aged 18-30 years in good health. Here the CDR3 reads CASTQAYNSPLHF. In nucleotides, the CDR3 is TGTGCCAGCACCCAGGCCTATAATTCACCCCTCCACTTT.